A selection of T cell receptor beta chains follows, all from one sample in a study of blood T cell repertoires in COVID-19. The repertoire was sequenced with immunoSEQ multiplex PCR; TCRdb's copy has only in-frame clones and lacks some. The sample consists of roughly 48,000 clones, 88% of them appearing once. The sequencing sample was made of peripheral blood. The receptors derive from a human donor in a cohort sampled during active COVID-19. Each CDR3 is given with its conserved first and last residue. Fields, in order: V gene, J gene, D gene, CDR3 protein, CDR3 DNA. A D gene is named only where the DNA matches it firmly.

>TRBV6-5|TRBJ1-2|TRBD1
CASSYGTGRSGYTF
TGTGCCAGCAGTTACGGGACAGGACGATCTGGCTACACCTTC
>TRBV19|TRBJ2-7|TRBD1
CASSSGQGASYEQYF
TGTGCCAGTAGTTCAGGACAGGGGGCCTCCTACGAGCAGTACTTC
>TRBV14|TRBJ1-4|NA
CASSLSQGAELFF
TGTGCCAGCAGCCTCAGCCAGGGTGCGGAACTGTTTTTT
>TRBV20-1|TRBJ2-3|TRBD2
CSASLPSGTTDTQYF
TGCAGTGCTAGTCTCCCTAGCGGGACCACAGATACGCAGTATTTT
>TRBV7-9|TRBJ2-1|TRBD1
CASRDTGGIDEQFF
TGTGCCAGCCGGGATACAGGGGGTATCGATGAGCAGTTCTTC
>TRBV10-1|TRBJ1-6|NA
CASSERGSAPLHF
TGCGCCAGCAGTGAGCGGGGGTCGGCACCCCTCCACTTT
>TRBV6-2/TRBV6-3|TRBJ2-7|NA
CASSYSVGTGLTYEQYF
TGTGCCAGCAGTTACTCTGTTGGCACAGGCCTAACCTACGAGCAGTACTTC
>TRBV7-2|TRBJ1-2|NA
CAIKAGHNYGYTF
TGTGCCATCAAGGCAGGACATAACTATGGCTACACCTTC
>TRBV6-2/TRBV6-3|TRBJ2-7|TRBD2
CASSFRGLAGVEQYF
TGTGCCAGCAGTTTCAGGGGACTAGCGGGAGTTGAGCAGTACTTC
>TRBV7-8|TRBJ1-1|NA
CASSSDIRTEAFF
TGTGCCAGCAGCTCCGACATTCGTACTGAAGCTTTCTTT
>TRBV6-1|TRBJ2-1|TRBD1
CASSEAIGQGARNEQFF
TGTGCCAGCAGTGAAGCAATCGGACAGGGGGCGCGGAATGAGCAGTTCTTC
>TRBV7-9|TRBJ2-2|NA
CASSLTGIRGELFF
TGTGCCAGCAGCTTAACAGGGATCCGCGGGGAGCTGTTTTTT
>TRBV6-5|TRBJ2-7|TRBD2
CASRLGTSGSSEQYF
TGTGCCAGCAGACTTGGGACTAGCGGGTCGAGTGAGCAGTACTTC
>TRBV27|TRBJ2-3|TRBD2
CASSLGLAGVSSTDTQYF
TGTGCCAGCAGTTTAGGGCTAGCGGGGGTCTCTAGCACAGATACGCAGTATTTT
>TRBV10-3|TRBJ1-6|NA
CATQDASTPLHF
TGTGCCACACAGGACGCCTCGACACCCCTCCACTTT